This T cell receptor (beta chain) was recorded in a study of CD4 T cells in relation to SARS-CoV-2 and coronaviruses. CD4+ T cells from unexposed donors were obtained before the COVID-19 pandemic (2011-2018). The cells were cultured for about ten days before CD4+ T cells were isolated. CDR1 and CDR2 (germline): MGHRA, YSYEKL. The V end was cut by 1 base, the J end by 3 bases, with 12 bases between. The CDR3 is 15 amino acids. Regarding this clone: Its antigen remains unknown.

Here immunoSEQ multiplex PCR was the method, and the copy in TCRdb shows in-frame clones only, minus some. The sample includes 15,000 to 20,000 clones, approximately 77% of them seen just once. The sequenced sample was CD4+ T cells from PBMCs, cultured in vitro. The chain links TRBV4-1 to TRBJ1-2; D ambiguous. The sequence came from a human donor in good health. The CDR3 region is CASSQVVGTDYGYTF. The CDR3, as DNA: TGCGCCAGCAGCCAAGTAGTGGGAACCGACTATGGCTACACCTTC.